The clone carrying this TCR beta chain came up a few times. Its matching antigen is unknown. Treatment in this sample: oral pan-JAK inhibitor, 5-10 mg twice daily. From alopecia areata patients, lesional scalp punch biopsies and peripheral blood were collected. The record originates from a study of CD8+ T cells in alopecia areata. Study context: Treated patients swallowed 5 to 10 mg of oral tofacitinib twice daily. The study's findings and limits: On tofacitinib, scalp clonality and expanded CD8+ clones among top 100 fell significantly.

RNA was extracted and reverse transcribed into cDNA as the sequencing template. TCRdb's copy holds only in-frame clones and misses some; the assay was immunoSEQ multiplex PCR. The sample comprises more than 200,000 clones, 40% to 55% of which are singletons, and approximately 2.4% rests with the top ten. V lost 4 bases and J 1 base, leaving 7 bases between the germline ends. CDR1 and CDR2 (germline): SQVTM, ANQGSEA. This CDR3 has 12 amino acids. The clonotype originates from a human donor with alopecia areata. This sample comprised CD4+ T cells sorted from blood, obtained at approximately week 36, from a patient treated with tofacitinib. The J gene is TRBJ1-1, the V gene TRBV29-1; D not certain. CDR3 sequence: CSVARGNTEAFF. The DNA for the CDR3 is TGCAGCGTTGCCCGGGGGAACACTGAAGCTTTCTTT.